This TCR beta chain originates from a study of cytomegalovirus exposure and HLA in healthy donors (dated by TCRdb to the late 2010s). In the study overall: In an earlier analysis of around 540 of the donors, 276 Gb of sequence data and 95 million to 130 million unique TCR beta sequences from roughly 180 million T cells were reported. About 310 gigabases of sequencing data and 80 million or so unique TCR sequences were included in an early release covering about 620 HLA-typed donors. Of the roughly 400 genotyped donors, approximately 80% fell in the genetic ancestry cluster associated with self-reported Caucasian donors. The aim of the study was to test whether cataloging public T cell receptors could identify signatures of past pathogen exposure. The study used immunosequencing to profile the T cell repertoires of hundreds of subjects and linked those repertoires to cytomegalovirus serostatus. Along with the approximately 700-subject first cohort, a separate validation cohort of over 90 different subjects was used. High-throughput TCR immunosequencing, statistical association of individual TCRs with disease status, and machine learning were combined to predict cytomegalovirus infection status. A later analysis re-examined previously published TCR beta repertoires from just over 650 donors and added high-resolution HLA genotyping to investigate patterns of TCR occurrence. The later analysis used no new phenotypic data to find candidate immune exposures, relying instead on TCR beta sequences and their occurrence across donors. An earlier analysis of approximately 640 of the donors applied high-throughput TCR beta sequencing to assess whether each TCR beta V gene segment acted as functional or pseudogenic. Donor age, sex, ethnicity and CMV serostatus were compiled alongside the repertoire data. In a later genetic analysis, genome-wide SNP genotypes for about 65% of the roughly 670 donors were used, and that subset was treated as a discovery cohort. Every repertoire in the discovery cohort had been generated on one and the same sequencing platform. HLA typing covered class I and class II loci at four-digit resolution. The number of donors typed differed by locus, with roughly 620-630 for A, B, C, DRB1 and DQB1, around 560 for DQA1, 606 for DPA1, and 400 to 490 for DPB1. Four to six DR-DQ haplotypes were handled as single units for association and clustering, since linkage in the cohort was strong. Among roughly 400 genotyped donors of the cohort, an average of roughly 230,000 unique TCR beta nucleotide sequences was sequenced per donor, of which about 20% were non-productive. Study-level results and caveats: Across donors, most TCR sequences were observed very rarely, whereas some public TCRs were present in many individuals. Because some donors lacked HLA typing at each locus, the association tests relied only on the typed subset. Linkage disequilibrium might explain the correlated functional status among segregating V segments, but an unknown experimental factor could not be ruled out. Specific HLA alleles were associated with roughly 17,000 TCR beta sequences at a false discovery rate of 0.05 in a later analysis. When HLA alleles, especially DR and DQ, strongly co-occurred, attributing TCR associations to individual alleles was difficult. Immune exposure information for the cohort was limited to CMV serostatus. A cluster of highly shared sequence variants was judged likely to represent a technical artifact of the sequencing pipeline. In a later analysis, most CMV-associated TCR beta chains were found to appear HLA-restricted, with HLA associations seemingly driven largely by CMV exposure. A later genetic analysis associated a missense DCLRE1C variant with V-gene and J-gene trimming of TCR beta chains, and an independent cohort replicated the association. Compared with the approximately 600-donor mean, donors in an Asian-associated ancestry cluster had fewer N-insertions in productive TCRs, according to a later genetic analysis. Some IMGT-functional V segments, including TRBV6-2 and TRBV6-3, could not be distinguished by the 87-base-pair reads and were therefore excluded. Cytomegalovirus status was reported to be diagnosed by the classifier with high specificity and sensitivity in both the original and validation cohorts. Because counts were too low, 15 to 20 rarely observed V segments, including chromosome 9 orphons, were excluded from the earlier analysis of 587 of the donors. In a later analysis, the rate of TCR association differed among HLA loci, with DRB1 alleles having the most associated TCRs and HLA-C alleles having the fewest. In a later analysis, HLA-associated TCR beta chains showed more clonal expansion and lower generation probabilities than non-associated chains that were equally common. A few of the identified cytomegalovirus-associated TCR beta chains were confirmed in vitro to be specific for cytomegalovirus antigens. According to the authors, the approach could potentially be generalized to other disease states and immunological phenotypes. In this cohort, only TCR beta chains were sequenced, and detectable features were limited by the absence of alpha or paired-chain data. The study listed around 160 TCR beta chains as associated with cytomegalovirus. A further reported finding was that TCR beta sequences accurately predicted the HLA-A and HLA-B alleles for most subjects in the first cohort. Broadly in line with IMGT annotations, most TCR beta V segments showed up in productive rearrangements about 87% or about 30% of the time in an earlier analysis of around 600 of the donors. According to a later analysis, parvovirus B19, influenza, CMV and Epstein-Barr virus appeared linked to several top co-occurrence clusters. Sequencing depth was assumed to be roughly uniform across donors in the presence/absence analyses, though that assumption may not hold.

The cohort comprised under 700 healthy bone marrow donors. Cohort members were all nominally healthy when sampled, although unrecorded immune exposures were likely present. The donor tested CMV seronegative, placing the donor among the 352 seronegative members of the cohort. Each donor provided a peripheral blood sample, and peripheral blood mononuclear cells were used for TCR beta sequencing. The Qiagen DNeasy Blood Extraction Kit was used to extract genomic DNA from the blood cell samples. The CDR3 covers 15 residues, taking in both the cysteine and the phenylalanine. The entry retains the CDR3 DNA only, 45 bases that are in frame from base 1. The V end loses 0 bases and the J end loses 2 bases, and a stretch of 11 bases separates them. According to the germline V gene (reference sequence), CDR1 reads SEHNR and CDR2 reads FQNEAQ. The library was generated by the immunoSEQ multiplex PCR assay. For the multiplex PCR, a mixture combining 60 forward primers for TCR Vbeta segments and 13 reverse primers for TCR Jbeta segments was used. The CDR3 region of rearranged TCR beta genes was amplified from genomic DNA with a multiplex PCR assay. The Illumina HiSeq System was used to sequence the amplified TCR beta libraries as 87-base-pair reads. As for the original processing: Across the 600 to 700 repertoires, a later analysis counted some 81 million unique TCR beta chains, roughly 11 million of which were shared by at least two donors. Raw reads were error-corrected and collapsed into unique sequences by a nearest-neighbor algorithm in which closely related sequences were merged to remove PCR and sequencing errors. CDR3 sequences were aligned to IMGT reference sequences to assign V, D and J gene segments. For a sequence to be retained, a match of at least six nucleotides to both a V gene segment and a J gene segment was required. A rearrangement counted as productive if the CDR3 had no stop codons and remained in frame with V and J, and every other rearrangement counted as non-productive. Following IMGT convention, CDR3 was defined as the stretch from the second conserved V-encoded cysteine up to the conserved J-encoded phenylalanine. The earlier analysis of 587 of the donors excluded sequences that lacked an unambiguous match to a single V gene segment. An earlier analysis of roughly 590 of the donors called V segments functional above 56.7% productive rearrangements and segregating when the between-donor standard deviation exceeded 5%. A statistical classification framework was built to diagnose cytomegalovirus status from the catalog of TCR beta chain sequences. In a later analysis, TCR nucleotide sequences were compared against IMGT/GENE-DB human TR gene sequences so that V and J genes could be assigned. In a later analysis, CDR3 sequences and most-parsimonious VDJ recombination scenarios were assigned using the TCRdist pipeline. In a later analysis, every TCR beta chain was defined by the combination of its CDR3 amino acid sequence and its V-gene family, and reads without a unique V-gene family were dropped. As a way to deal with suspected cross-contamination and a sequencing artifact, a later analysis dropped more than 500 nucleotide sequences that were highly shared and had low generation probability. In a later analysis, a clonal expansion index for each public chain was calculated from normalized within-repertoire ranks of inferred template counts. In a later analysis, generation probabilities were computed using a VDJ recombination model fitted to out-of-frame rearrangements, and the results were checked against IGoR. Hypergeometric tests were used in a later analysis to score TCR-TCR, TCR-HLA and TCR-CMV co-occurrence, with a repertoire-size bias correction applied to the TCR pairs. In a later analysis, false discovery rates were estimated by permuting HLA or CMV assignments 20 times. In a later analysis, co-occurring TCRs were grouped with DBSCAN, and TCRdist sequence similarity was added when clustering was performed within HLA-allele-positive subsets. Repertoires with fewer than 30,000 or more than 120,000 public chains, plus five repertoires with anomalous nucleotide sharing, were excluded from co-occurrence clustering. The table was pulled from immuneACCESS by TCRdb, which kept in-frame rearrangements only. Such tables lose some clones; where checked, under half of the loss comes from unresolved V genes, and the rest has no known cause. The D gene and trimming were derived from the DNA, and the V and J assignments and clone size from that table. A total of around 140,000 clones appear in this sample, over 70% of them only once. The ten most abundant clones make up about 6.5% of the sample.

A word on this clone: Its antigen remains undetermined. No qualities accompany the bases; no much larger clone lies one base away.

Sequencing was performed on PBMCs. The chain uses TRBV7-9 and TRBJ2-7; the D region possibly corresponds to TRBD2 (6 bases align). This receptor was identified in a young man in good health and CMV-seronegative. The nucleotides are TGTGCCAGCAGCTTAGCGGGGGGAGATCCCTACGAGCAGTACTTC. Protein translation: CASSLAGGDPYEQYF.